The rows below give T cell receptor beta chains drawn from one sample of a study of CD8 T cells in Susac syndrome. One entry per CDR3 protein results from TCRdb running MiXCR on the immunoSEQ multiplex PCR reads. This sample has 100,000 to 150,000 distinct CDR3 sequences, with 85% to 95% found just once. The sequencing input was CD4+ T cells from PBMCs. The receptors were sampled from a human donor with multiple sclerosis. Both conserved end residues are part of each CDR3. A D gene is named only where the DNA matches it firmly. Size is stated for part of the rows, as once, few or many counts, or as a class when the clone is expanded.

size	V	D	J	DNA	CDR3
NA	TRBV20-1	NA	TRBJ2-3	TGCAGTGCTACTGGGGAAGATACGCAGTATTTT	CSATGEDTQYF
NA	TRBV7-2	NA	TRBJ2-3	TGTGCCAGCAGCTTATTCCCCCCGGATACGCAGTATTTT	CASSLFPPDTQYF
NA	TRBV12-3/TRBV12-4	NA	TRBJ1-5	TGTGCCAGCAGGCCTGGCAATCAGCCCCAGCATTTT	CASRPGNQPQHF
NA	TRBV6-2/TRBV6-3	NA	TRBJ2-1	TGTGCCAGCAGGGATCTAGACAGCTCCTACAATGAGCAGTTCTTC	CASRDLDSSYNEQFF
NA	TRBV29-1	NA	TRBJ2-1	TGCAGCGTTGCTGGGAGCTCCTACAATGAGCAGTTCTTC	CSVAGSSYNEQFF
NA	TRBV30	NA	TRBJ1-3	TGTGCCTGGACCCCTGGCTCTGGAAACACCATATATTTT	CAWTPGSGNTIYF
NA	TRBV19	NA	TRBJ1-6	TGTGCCAGTAGTAACGACAGGAGTAATTCACCCCTCCACTTT	CASSNDRSNSPLHF
NA	TRBV12-3/TRBV12-4	NA	TRBJ1-6	TGTGCCAGCAGAAGGGACGCCGGGTCACCCCTCCACTTT	CASRRDAGSPLHF
NA	TRBV10-3	NA	TRBJ2-5	TGTGCCAGTGCGGGCAGCGGCGGAGAGACCCAGTACTTC	CASAGSGGETQYF
NA	TRBV7-3	NA	TRBJ2-2	TGTGCCAGCAGACACCGGGACACCCATAACACCGGGGAGCTGTTTTTT	CASRHRDTHNTGELFF
NA	TRBV2	TRBD1	TRBJ2-1	TGTGCCAGCACCTCCGAAGGTGGACAGGGGCTGTTCTTC	CASTSEGGQGLFF
NA	TRBV20-1	NA	TRBJ1-3	TGCAGTGCTAGTTCTGCCGAAGCAGGAAACACCATATATTTT	CSASSAEAGNTIYF
once	TRBV4-2	TRBD1	TRBJ2-3	TGTGCCAGCAGCCAAGATAAGACGGACAGGGACTCACAAGATACGCAGTATTTT	CASSQDKTDRDSQDTQYF
NA	TRBV5-6	TRBD1	TRBJ1-2	TGTGCCAGCAGGACCGCAGGGGGAAGCCTCTATGGCTACACCTTC	CASRTAGGSLYGYTF
NA	TRBV7-9	TRBD2	TRBJ2-7	TGTGCCAGCAGGGGAGCGGGGGCGAGTTACGAGCAGTACTTC	CASRGAGASYEQYF
once	TRBV9	NA	TRBJ1-2	TGTGCCAGCAGCGCGACAGCAGGGTCCTTCTATGGCTACACCTTC	CASSATAGSFYGYTF
NA	TRBV20-1	TRBD2	TRBJ2-5	TGCAGTGCTAGTCCGCGGGGGGGTAGGGAGACCCAGTACTTC	CSASPRGGRETQYF
NA	TRBV6-5	NA	TRBJ1-3	TGTGCCAGCAGTGGACGACAAACTGGAAACACCATATATTTT	CASSGRQTGNTIYF
NA	TRBV5-1	NA	TRBJ2-7	TGTGCCAGCAGTTTGGGGGGATACGAGCAGTACTTC	CASSLGGYEQYF
once	TRBV28	TRBD1	TRBJ1-2	TGTGCCAGCAGTTCCACAGGGGGCCTATCGTATGGCTACACCTTC	CASSSTGGLSYGYTF
once	TRBV3-1	NA	TRBJ1-5	TGTGCCAGCAGCCTTCGAGGCCAGCCCCAGCATTTT	CASSLRGQPQHF
once	TRBV30	TRBD1	TRBJ2-1	TGTGCCTGTCAGGGGGCGCGGTACAATGAGCAGTTCTTC	CACQGARYNEQFF
few	TRBV6-5	TRBD1	TRBJ1-5	TGTGCCAGCAGCCAGGACAGGGGGAATCAGCCCCAGCATTTT	CASSQDRGNQPQHF
NA	TRBV13	NA	TRBJ1-2	TGTGCCAGCAGCCTGGGACGGGGTGGCTACACCTTC	CASSLGRGGYTF
once	TRBV30	NA	TRBJ1-5	TGTGCCTGGGGGCAGACGGATCAGCCCCAGCATTTT	CAWGQTDQPQHF
NA	TRBV3-1	TRBD1	TRBJ2-7	TGTGCCAGCAGCCTGTCGGGACAGGCGTCCTACGAGCAGTACTTC	CASSLSGQASYEQYF
once	TRBV12-3/TRBV12-4	TRBD2	TRBJ2-1	TGTGCCAGCAGACGGACTAGCGGGGGAAAAAATGAGCAGTTCTTC	CASRRTSGGKNEQFF
once	TRBV29-1	TRBD1	TRBJ2-2	TGCAGCGGTCGCCGGGACAGTGGCTCCGGGGAGCTGTTTTTT	CSGRRDSGSGELFF
NA	TRBV6-5	TRBD1	TRBJ2-7	TGTGCCAGCAGTATAACAGGGGGGATAGGGCAGTACTTC	CASSITGGIGQYF
NA	TRBV5-1	NA	TRBJ2-1	TGCGCCAGCAGCTTGGCCCGGCTAGCCGGCAATGAGCAGTTCTTC	CASSLARLAGNEQFF
NA	TRBV7-2	TRBD2	TRBJ2-2	TGTGCCAGCAGCCAAATGGGACTAGCGGGGTTGGGCACCGGGGAGCTGTTTTTT	CASSQMGLAGLGTGELFF
NA	TRBV30	NA	TRBJ1-4	TGTGCCTGGAGTAGGGAAAAACTGTTTTTT	CAWSREKLFF
NA	TRBV7-9	NA	TRBJ1-5	TGTGCCAGCAGCCTAAAAGCTAATCAGCCCCAGCATTTT	CASSLKANQPQHF
NA	TRBV7-8	NA	TRBJ1-2	TGTGCCAGCAGCTTAGCGAGGACAGCAAGTCACACCTTC	CASSLARTASHTF
NA	TRBV2	TRBD1	TRBJ1-2	TGTGCCAGCAGTGACACGATACAGGGGCCACGTTTAGATGGCTACACCTTC	CASSDTIQGPRLDGYTF
once	TRBV6-5	TRBD1	TRBJ1-3	TGTGCCAGCAGCTCCAGGGGGCGCGGAAACACCATATATTTT	CASSSRGRGNTIYF
NA	TRBV3-1	NA	TRBJ1-4	TGTGCCAGCAGCCAAGGGTACGATACGAAAAAACTGTTTTTT	CASSQGYDTKKLFF
NA	TRBV11-2	NA	TRBJ2-2	TGTGCCAGCAGCGTCCTAGGTGGGCGGGCGAACACCGGGGAGCTGTTTTTT	CASSVLGGRANTGELFF
NA	TRBV12-3/TRBV12-4	NA	TRBJ2-7	TGTGCCAGCAGTTTAGGGGAGTTCTACGAGCAGTACTTC	CASSLGEFYEQYF